The rows below give T cell receptor beta chains drawn from one sample of a study of OX40 agonist ivuxolimab in advanced cancers. TCRdb's table, derived via immunoSEQ multiplex PCR, lists solely in-frame clones and lacks some. Among 30,000 to 35,000 clones, less than 90% were seen once, and the ten largest hold approximately 1.8%. The input for sequencing was CD4+ or CD8+ T cells sorted from blood, taken in a trial of the OX40 agonist ivuxolimab. These receptor sequences come from an adult with an advanced solid tumor such as melanoma, head and neck, liver or kidney cancer. CDR3s include the opening cysteine and the closing phenylalanine or tryptophan. Fields, in order: D gene, J gene, clone size, V gene, CDR3 protein, CDR3 DNA. D genes are given only for firm matches. The size of a clone is reported for some rows only, either as once, few or many, or as a class for expanded clones.

D gene: .; J gene: TRBJ2-3; clone size: .; V gene: TRBV28; CDR3 protein: CASSLRSTLDTQYF; CDR3 DNA: TGTGCCAGCAGTTTACGGAGCACGTTAGATACGCAGTATTTT
D gene: .; J gene: TRBJ2-3; clone size: .; V gene: TRBV2; CDR3 protein: CASSREGTDTQYF; CDR3 DNA: TGTGCCAGCAGTAGAGAGGGCACAGATACGCAGTATTTT
D gene: .; J gene: TRBJ2-1; clone size: .; V gene: TRBV5-8; CDR3 protein: CASSSRSGRIGDEQFF; CDR3 DNA: TGTGCCAGCAGCTCGCGTTCCGGGAGAATCGGGGATGAGCAGTTCTTC
D gene: .; J gene: TRBJ2-5; clone size: .; V gene: TRBV6-4; CDR3 protein: CASSDSRRGETQYF; CDR3 DNA: TGTGCCAGCAGTGACTCTCGGAGGGGCGAGACCCAGTACTTC
D gene: TRBD1; J gene: TRBJ2-7; clone size: .; V gene: TRBV27; CDR3 protein: CASSRQGLEEQYF; CDR3 DNA: TGTGCCAGCAGTCGACAGGGTCTCGAAGAGCAGTACTTC
D gene: TRBD2; J gene: TRBJ2-7; clone size: .; V gene: TRBV9; CDR3 protein: CASSEGATSSGSEQYF; CDR3 DNA: TGTGCCAGCAGCGAGGGAGCGACTAGTAGCGGGAGCGAGCAGTACTTC
D gene: .; J gene: TRBJ1-1; clone size: .; V gene: TRBV5-5; CDR3 protein: CASGIGLGARRMNTEAFF; CDR3 DNA: TGTGCCAGCGGCATTGGGCTGGGGGCGCGGAGAATGAACACTGAAGCTTTCTTT
D gene: TRBD1; J gene: TRBJ1-1; clone size: .; V gene: TRBV18; CDR3 protein: CASSDDRDTEAFF; CDR3 DNA: TGTGCCAGCTCAGACGACAGGGACACTGAAGCTTTCTTT
D gene: .; J gene: TRBJ2-5; clone size: .; V gene: TRBV11-2; CDR3 protein: CASSLGASVQETQYF; CDR3 DNA: TGTGCCAGCAGCTTAGGTGCTAGCGTCCAAGAGACCCAGTACTTC
D gene: .; J gene: TRBJ1-2; clone size: .; V gene: TRBV5-6; CDR3 protein: CASSSPGDSKTGDGYTF; CDR3 DNA: TGTGCCAGCAGCTCCCCAGGGGACTCCAAAACGGGGGATGGCTACACCTTC
D gene: TRBD1; J gene: TRBJ1-1; clone size: .; V gene: TRBV13; CDR3 protein: CASSLYRGRSIEAFF; CDR3 DNA: TGTGCCAGCAGCTTGTACAGGGGGCGGTCCATTGAAGCTTTCTTT
D gene: .; J gene: TRBJ1-1; clone size: .; V gene: TRBV14; CDR3 protein: CASSQAVSGKSYTEAFF; CDR3 DNA: TGTGCCAGCAGCCAAGCGGTTTCGGGGAAGAGTTACACTGAAGCTTTCTTT
D gene: .; J gene: TRBJ2-1; clone size: .; V gene: TRBV18; CDR3 protein: CASSGTEKKGWFF; CDR3 DNA: TGTGCCAGCTCCGGGACGGAGAAGAAGGGGTGGTTCTTC
D gene: .; J gene: TRBJ2-7; clone size: .; V gene: TRBV6-5; CDR3 protein: CASRPPQTAAYEQYF; CDR3 DNA: TGTGCCAGCAGACCACCTCAGACTGCAGCCTACGAGCAGTACTTC
D gene: .; J gene: TRBJ2-2; clone size: .; V gene: TRBV19; CDR3 protein: CASRGGDANTGELFF; CDR3 DNA: TGTGCCAGTAGAGGGGGGGATGCGAACACCGGGGAGCTGTTTTTT
D gene: .; J gene: TRBJ1-2; clone size: .; V gene: TRBV2; CDR3 protein: CASSGQAYGYTF; CDR3 DNA: TGTGCCAGCAGTGGACAGGCCTATGGCTACACCTTC
D gene: .; J gene: TRBJ1-1; clone size: .; V gene: TRBV7-9; CDR3 protein: CASSLAPHKTTEAFF; CDR3 DNA: TGTGCCAGCAGCTTAGCCCCACATAAGACCACTGAAGCTTTCTTT
D gene: .; J gene: TRBJ1-3; clone size: .; V gene: TRBV9; CDR3 protein: CASSDPGHLASGNTIYF; CDR3 DNA: TGTGCCAGCAGTGATCCGGGACACCTAGCCTCTGGAAACACCATATATTTT
D gene: .; J gene: TRBJ1-1; clone size: few; V gene: TRBV6-1; CDR3 protein: CASREPPGAEAFF; CDR3 DNA: TGTGCCAGCAGAGAACCGCCCGGGGCTGAAGCTTTCTTT
D gene: .; J gene: TRBJ1-2; clone size: .; V gene: TRBV29-1; CDR3 protein: CSVRAMWGSSYGYTF; CDR3 DNA: TGCAGCGTGCGCGCGATGTGGGGATCATCCTATGGCTACACCTTC
D gene: TRBD2; J gene: TRBJ2-6; clone size: .; V gene: TRBV5-1; CDR3 protein: CASSNRWTSGSGANVLTF; CDR3 DNA: TGCGCCAGCAGCAACCGTTGGACTAGTGGGTCTGGGGCCAACGTCCTGACTTTC
D gene: .; J gene: TRBJ2-1; clone size: .; V gene: TRBV7-2; CDR3 protein: CASSLRSASYNEQFF; CDR3 DNA: TGTGCCAGCAGCTTAAGGTCGGCCTCCTACAATGAGCAGTTCTTC
D gene: .; J gene: TRBJ1-5; clone size: .; V gene: TRBV14; CDR3 protein: CASSQGGERQPQHF; CDR3 DNA: TGTGCCAGCAGCCAAGGAGGGGAGAGACAGCCCCAGCATTTT
D gene: .; J gene: TRBJ2-7; clone size: .; V gene: TRBV9; CDR3 protein: CASSPSRGAEQYF; CDR3 DNA: TGTGCCAGCAGCCCGAGCCGGGGGGCAGAGCAGTACTTC
D gene: .; J gene: TRBJ1-1; clone size: .; V gene: TRBV27; CDR3 protein: CASSWLGNTEAFF; CDR3 DNA: TGTGCCAGCAGCTGGTTGGGGAACACTGAAGCTTTCTTT
D gene: .; J gene: TRBJ2-5; clone size: .; V gene: TRBV10-3; CDR3 protein: CAIAMGETQYF; CDR3 DNA: TGTGCCATCGCGATGGGAGAGACCCAGTACTTC
D gene: .; J gene: TRBJ1-3; clone size: .; V gene: TRBV6-1; CDR3 protein: CASSDQPGGVGNTIYF; CDR3 DNA: TGTGCCAGCAGTGACCAGCCGGGGGGGGTAGGAAACACCATATATTTT
D gene: .; J gene: TRBJ2-7; clone size: .; V gene: TRBV19; CDR3 protein: CASSIARNGPYEQYF; CDR3 DNA: TGTGCCAGTAGTATAGCCCGGAACGGACCCTACGAGCAGTACTTC
D gene: .; J gene: TRBJ2-7; clone size: .; V gene: TRBV29-1; CDR3 protein: CSAPRGRGYEQYF; CDR3 DNA: TGCAGCGCCCCTCGGGGCAGGGGATACGAGCAGTACTTC
D gene: .; J gene: TRBJ2-6; clone size: .; V gene: TRBV5-1; CDR3 protein: CASSLGGSGANVLTF; CDR3 DNA: TGCGCCAGCAGCCTTGGGGGTTCTGGGGCCAACGTCCTGACTTTC
D gene: TRBD2; J gene: TRBJ2-1; clone size: .; V gene: TRBV13; CDR3 protein: CASSPRKGLAGGTYNEQFF; CDR3 DNA: TGTGCCAGCAGCCCCCGCAAGGGACTAGCGGGGGGGACCTACAATGAGCAGTTCTTC
D gene: TRBD1; J gene: TRBJ1-5; clone size: .; V gene: TRBV27; CDR3 protein: CASSPRTGGNQPQHF; CDR3 DNA: TGTGCCAGCAGTCCACGGACAGGCGGGAATCAGCCCCAGCATTTT
D gene: .; J gene: TRBJ2-1; clone size: .; V gene: TRBV10-2; CDR3 protein: CASSPGGHTDPYNEQFF; CDR3 DNA: TGCGCCAGCAGTCCGGGTGGACACACTGACCCCTACAATGAGCAGTTCTTC
D gene: .; J gene: TRBJ2-7; clone size: .; V gene: TRBV6-1; CDR3 protein: CASSGALFQSSYEQYF; CDR3 DNA: TGTGCCAGCAGTGGTGCGTTGTTTCAAAGCTCCTACGAGCAGTACTTC
D gene: .; J gene: TRBJ2-7; clone size: .; V gene: TRBV20-1; CDR3 protein: CSARDTYEQYF; CDR3 DNA: TGCAGTGCCAGGGATACCTACGAGCAGTACTTC
D gene: .; J gene: TRBJ2-5; clone size: .; V gene: TRBV20-1; CDR3 protein: CSARRRETQYF; CDR3 DNA: TGCAGTGCTAGAAGAAGAGAGACCCAGTACTTC
D gene: .; J gene: TRBJ2-1; clone size: once; V gene: TRBV9; CDR3 protein: CASSVNRANEQFF; CDR3 DNA: TGTGCCAGCAGCGTAAATCGGGCCAATGAGCAGTTCTTC
D gene: TRBD2; J gene: TRBJ2-5; clone size: .; V gene: TRBV7-3; CDR3 protein: CASSLRSAGGPEQETQYF; CDR3 DNA: TGTGCCAGCAGCTTAAGGTCAGCGGGAGGGCCGGAACAAGAGACCCAGTACTTC
D gene: TRBD1; J gene: TRBJ2-7; clone size: .; V gene: TRBV25-1; CDR3 protein: CASSEYRDRGSYEQYF; CDR3 DNA: TGTGCCAGCAGTGAATACCGGGACAGGGGCTCCTACGAGCAGTACTTC
D gene: .; J gene: TRBJ2-5; clone size: once; V gene: TRBV5-1; CDR3 protein: CASSPGQTQETQYF; CDR3 DNA: TGCGCCAGCAGCCCAGGACAGACCCAAGAGACCCAGTACTTC
D gene: TRBD2; J gene: TRBJ2-5; clone size: .; V gene: TRBV7-9; CDR3 protein: CASSHRLAGVETQYF; CDR3 DNA: TGTGCCAGCAGCCATAGACTAGCGGGGGTGGAGACCCAGTACTTC